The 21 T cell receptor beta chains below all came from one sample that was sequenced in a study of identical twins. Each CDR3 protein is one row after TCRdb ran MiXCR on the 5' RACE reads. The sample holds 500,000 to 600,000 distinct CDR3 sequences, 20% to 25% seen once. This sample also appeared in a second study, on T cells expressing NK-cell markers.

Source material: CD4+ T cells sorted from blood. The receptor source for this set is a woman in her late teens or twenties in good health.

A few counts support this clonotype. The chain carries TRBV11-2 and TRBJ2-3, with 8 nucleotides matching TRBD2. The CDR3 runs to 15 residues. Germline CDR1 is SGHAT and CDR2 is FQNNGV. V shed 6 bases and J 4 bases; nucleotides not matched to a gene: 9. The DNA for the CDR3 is TGTGCCAGCAGGTCCCTGGCGGGGGGCCCAGATACGCAGTATTTT. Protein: CASRSLAGGPDTQYF.

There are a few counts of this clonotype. For the CDR3, the DNA is TGTGCCAGCAGCTTACTAGGTGGGCCCTCCACAGATACGCAGTATTTT. Protein: CASSLLGGPSTDTQYF. The chain uses TRBV7-2 and TRBJ2-3; no reliable D call. CDR3 length: 16 amino acids. Germline values: CDR1 SGHTA, CDR2 FQGNSA. Trimming took off 2 bases at V and 2 bases at J, with 14 bases between the two ends.

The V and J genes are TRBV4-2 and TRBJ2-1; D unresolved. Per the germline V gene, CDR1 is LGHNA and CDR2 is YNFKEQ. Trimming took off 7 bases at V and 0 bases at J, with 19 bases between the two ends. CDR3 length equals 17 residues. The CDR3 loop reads CASTTSPRATSYNEQFF. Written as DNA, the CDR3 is TGTGCCAGCACCACATCCCCCCGAGCGACCTCCTACAATGAGCAGTTCTTC.

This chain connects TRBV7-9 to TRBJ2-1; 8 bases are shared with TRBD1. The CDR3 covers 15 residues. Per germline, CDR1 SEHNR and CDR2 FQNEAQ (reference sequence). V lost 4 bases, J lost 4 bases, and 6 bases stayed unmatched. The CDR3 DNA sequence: TGTGCCAGCAGCTCCCGGGACAGGTTATACAATGAGCAGTTCTTC. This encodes CASSSRDRLYNEQFF.

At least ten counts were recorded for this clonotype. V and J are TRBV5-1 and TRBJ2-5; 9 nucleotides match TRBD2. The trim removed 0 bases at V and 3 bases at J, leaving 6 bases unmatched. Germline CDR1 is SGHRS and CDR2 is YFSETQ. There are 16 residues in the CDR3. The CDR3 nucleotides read TGCGCCAGCAGCTTGGTTAGCGGGAGCTTTGAAGAGACCCAGTACTTC. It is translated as CASSLVSGSFEETQYF.

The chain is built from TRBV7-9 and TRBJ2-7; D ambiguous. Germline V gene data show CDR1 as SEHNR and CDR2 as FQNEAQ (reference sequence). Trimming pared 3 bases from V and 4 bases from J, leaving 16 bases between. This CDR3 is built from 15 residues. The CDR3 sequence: CASSLWSGPTYEQYF. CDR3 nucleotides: TGTGCCAGCAGCTTGTGGAGTGGACCGACTTACGAGCAGTACTTC.

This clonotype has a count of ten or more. Here the CDR3 reads CSAQRTGEKLFF. Here the CDR3 DNA reads TGCAGTGCTCAAAGAACAGGGGAAAAACTGTTTTTT. The gene calls are TRBV20-1 and TRBJ1-4, with D possibly TRBD1 on 6 matching bases. Trimming shortened V by 5 bases and J by 8 bases, and 12 bases separated the two germline ends. CDR1 is DFQATT, CDR2 SNEGSKA, per germline (reference sequence). CDR3 length: 12 residues.

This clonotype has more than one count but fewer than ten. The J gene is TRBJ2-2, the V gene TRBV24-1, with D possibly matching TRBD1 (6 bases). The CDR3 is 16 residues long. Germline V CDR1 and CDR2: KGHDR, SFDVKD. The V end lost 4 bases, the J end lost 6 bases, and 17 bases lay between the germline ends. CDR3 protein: CATSDPVRGSAGELFF. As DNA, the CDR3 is TGTGCCACCAGTGACCCGGTCAGGGGTAGCGCCGGGGAGCTGTTTTTT.

CDR3 region: CASSTTGSGELFF. CDR3 DNA sequence: TGTGCCAGCAGCACCACAGGGTCCGGGGAGCTGTTTTTT. The gene calls are TRBV7-7 and TRBJ2-2, with a possible D match to TRBD1 (6 bases). This CDR3 is 13 amino acids long. V was trimmed by 5 bases and J by 6 bases, leaving 10 bases between them. CDR1 is SSHAT and CDR2 is FNYEAQ in the germline V gene (reference sequence).

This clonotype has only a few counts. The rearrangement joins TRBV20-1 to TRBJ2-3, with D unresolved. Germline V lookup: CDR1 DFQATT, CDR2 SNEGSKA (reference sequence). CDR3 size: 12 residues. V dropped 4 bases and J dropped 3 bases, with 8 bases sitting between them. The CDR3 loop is CSAIVRTDTQYF. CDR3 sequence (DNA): TGCAGTGCTATCGTTCGTACAGATACGCAGTATTTT.

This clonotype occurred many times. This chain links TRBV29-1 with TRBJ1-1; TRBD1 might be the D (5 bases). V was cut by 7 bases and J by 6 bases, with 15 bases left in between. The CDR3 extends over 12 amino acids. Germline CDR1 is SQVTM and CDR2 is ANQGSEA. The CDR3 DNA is TGCAGCGCGACAGAAGGCATTGCTGAAGCTTTCTTT. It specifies CSATEGIAEAFF. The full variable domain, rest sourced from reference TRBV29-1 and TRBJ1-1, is SAVISQKPSRDICQRGTSLTIQCQVDSQVTMMFWYRQQPGQSLTLIATANQGSEATYESGFVIDKFPISRPNLTFSTLTVSNMSPEDSSIYLCSATEGIAEAFFGQGTRLTVV.

CDR3 DNA: TGTGCCAGCAGTCCCGGGACAGCTCTATTTGGCTACACCTTC. Translated: CASSPGTALFGYTF. The chain links TRBV6-1 to TRBJ1-2, with 7 bases matching TRBD1. From germline, CDR1 is MNHNS and CDR2 SASEGT. The V gene end was trimmed by 5 bases and the J gene end by 7 bases; junction bases not matched to a gene: 10. The CDR3 consists of 14 residues.

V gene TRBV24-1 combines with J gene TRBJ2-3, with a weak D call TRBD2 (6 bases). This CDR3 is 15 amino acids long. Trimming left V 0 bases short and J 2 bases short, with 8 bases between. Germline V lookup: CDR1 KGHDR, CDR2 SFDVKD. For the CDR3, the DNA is TGTGCCACCAGTGATTTGCGGACTAACACAGATACGCAGTATTTT. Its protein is CATSDLRTNTDTQYF.

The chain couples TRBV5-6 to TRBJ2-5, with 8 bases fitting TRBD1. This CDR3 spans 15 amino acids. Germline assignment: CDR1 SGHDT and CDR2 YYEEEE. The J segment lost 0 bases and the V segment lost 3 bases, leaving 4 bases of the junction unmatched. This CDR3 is CASSSMDRDQETQYF. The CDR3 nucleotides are TGTGCCAGCAGCTCTATGGACAGGGACCAAGAGACCCAGTACTTC.

This CDR3 is CASREAGDTGELFF. In nucleotides, the CDR3 is TGTGCCAGCAGGGAAGCGGGTGACACCGGGGAGCTGTTTTTT. The chain has TRBV25-1 and TRBJ2-2; D perhaps matches TRBD2 (6 bases). Germline CDR1 and CDR2: MGHDK and SYGVNS. V lost 6 bases to trimming and J lost 3 bases, with 11 bases between them. There are 14 residues in the CDR3.

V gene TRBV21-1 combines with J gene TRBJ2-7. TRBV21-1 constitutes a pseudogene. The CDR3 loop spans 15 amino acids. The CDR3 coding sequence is TGTGCCAGCAGCAAAGCTAACAGCTTTTCCTACGAGCAGTACTTC. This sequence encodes CASSKANSFSYEQYF.

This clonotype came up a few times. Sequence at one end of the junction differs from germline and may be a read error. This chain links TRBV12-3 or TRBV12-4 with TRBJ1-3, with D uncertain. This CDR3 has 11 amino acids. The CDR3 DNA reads TGTGCCACTACCCTCGGAGGGCGCTCGGATTTT. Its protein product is CATTLGGRSDF.

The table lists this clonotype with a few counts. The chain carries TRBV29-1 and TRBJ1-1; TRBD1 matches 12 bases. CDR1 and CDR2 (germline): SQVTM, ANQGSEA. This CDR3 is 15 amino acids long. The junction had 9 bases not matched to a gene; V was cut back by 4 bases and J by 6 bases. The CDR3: CSVVGTGGLIAEAFF. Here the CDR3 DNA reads TGCAGCGTTGTTGGGACAGGGGGCTTGATCGCTGAAGCTTTCTTT.

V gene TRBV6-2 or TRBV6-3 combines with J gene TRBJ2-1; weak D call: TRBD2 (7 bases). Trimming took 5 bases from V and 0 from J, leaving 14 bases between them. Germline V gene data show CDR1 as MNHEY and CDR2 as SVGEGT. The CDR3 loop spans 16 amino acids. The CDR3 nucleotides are TGTGCCAGCAGTCTAAGGGGGGGGACCTCCTACAATGAGCAGTTCTTC. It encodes CASSLRGGTSYNEQFF.

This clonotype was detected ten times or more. The CDR3 sequence is CASSLFGGRAGELFF. The CDR3 region has the DNA TGTGCCAGCAGTCTATTCGGGGGCCGGGCTGGGGAGCTGTTTTTT. The chain combines TRBV12-3 or TRBV12-4 with TRBJ2-2; D may correspond to TRBD1 or TRBD2 (6 bases each). Deletions cut 5 bases from V and 8 bases from J, with 18 bases between. This CDR3 spans 15 amino acids.

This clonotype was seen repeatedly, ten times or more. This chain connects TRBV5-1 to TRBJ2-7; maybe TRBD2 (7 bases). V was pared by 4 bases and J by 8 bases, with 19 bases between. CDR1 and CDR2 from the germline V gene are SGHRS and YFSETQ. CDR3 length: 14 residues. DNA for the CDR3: TGCGCCAGCAGCGGAGGACTAGAGGGGGGAAAGCAGTACTTC. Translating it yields CASSGGLEGGKQYF.